These 9 T cell receptor beta chains originate from one sample sequenced in a study of blood T cell repertoires in COVID-19. Clones were sequenced by immunoSEQ multiplex PCR, and TCRdb holds only the in-frame ones, with some missing. The sample comprises about 200,000 clones, over 70% of which are singletons, and less than 6% rests with the top ten. The sample consisted of peripheral blood. All receptors derive from a woman aged 70-85 years with acute or convalescent COVID-19.

This clone was seen only once. The chain joins TRBV30 to TRBJ1-1; 7 bases line up with TRBD1. J gave up 1 base and V 5 bases, and 7 bases lay outside the gene matches. The CDR3 is 14 residues long. Germline V gene lookup returns CDR1 GTSNPN and CDR2 SVGIG (reference sequence). The chain's CDR3 is CAWSRGTENTEAFF. The CDR3 DNA follows: TGTGCCTGGTCCCGGGGGACAGAGAACACTGAAGCTTTCTTT.

This chain uses TRBV5-5 with TRBJ2-3, with 7 bases identical to TRBD1. CDR1 SGHKS and CDR2 YYEKEE come from the germline V gene (reference sequence). V was pared by 0 bases and J by 2 bases, with 12 bases of the junction left unmatched. The CDR3 consists of 18 residues. Here the CDR3 reads CASSLETGLASVTDTQYF. For the CDR3, the DNA is TGTGCCAGCAGCTTGGAGACAGGGTTAGCATCAGTCACAGATACGCAGTATTTT.

This chain links TRBV5-1 with TRBJ2-1; TRBD1 might be the D (6 bases). Trimming pared 3 bases from V and 4 bases from J, leaving 11 bases between. Germline V CDR1 and CDR2: SGHRS, YFSETQ. The CDR3 length is 14 residues. CDR3 sequence (DNA): TGCGCCAGCAGCTCCGCTGACAGGTACAATGAGCAGTTCTTC. It specifies CASSSADRYNEQFF.

This clone was recorded a few times. The rearrangement links TRBV2 to TRBJ1-2, with D uncertain. The CDR3 is 12 residues long. Trimming removed 4 bases from V and 5 bases from J, with 8 bases in between. Germline CDR1 is SNHLY and CDR2 is FYNNEI. CDR3 in amino acids: CASSAGYYGYTF. The CDR3 region has the DNA TGTGCCAGCAGTGCGGGGTATTATGGCTACACCTTC. Filled out from reference TRBV2 and TRBJ1-2, the complete variable domain reads EPEVTQTPSHQVTQMGQEVILRCVPISNHLYFYWYRQILGQKVEFLVSFYNNEISEKSEIFDDQFSVERPDGSNFTLKIRSTKLEDSAMYFCASSAGYYGYTFGSGTRLTVV.

The rearrangement links TRBV6-6 to TRBJ2-7, with TRBD2 identical over 11 bases. Germline assignment: CDR1 MNHNY and CDR2 SVGAGI (reference sequence). The CDR3 length is 15 residues. The J segment lost 5 bases and the V segment lost 2 bases, leaving 5 bases of the junction unmatched. Here the CDR3 reads CASSYLAGGVNEQYF. The CDR3 region has the DNA TGTGCCAGCAGTTACCTAGCGGGAGGTGTAAACGAGCAGTACTTC.

This chain connects TRBV6-5 to TRBJ2-5, with D maybe TRBD2 (6 bases). Germline loops: CDR1 MNHEY, CDR2 SVGAGI. Trimming shortened V by 6 bases and J by 2 bases, and 10 bases separated the two germline ends. The CDR3 spans 13 residues. CDR3 amino acids: CASSGTSQETQYF. Here the CDR3 DNA reads TGTGCCAGCAGCGGGACTTCACAAGAGACCCAGTACTTC.

The chain is built from TRBV11-3 and TRBJ1-1; D gene unclear. V lost 5 bases to trimming and J lost 5 bases, with 12 bases between them. The CDR3 covers 13 residues. Germline loops: CDR1 SGHNT, CDR2 YENEEA. CDR3 DNA sequence: TGTGCCAGCAGCGCCTACCTCGGGACTGAAGCTTTCTTT. Residues: CASSAYLGTEAFF.

Here the CDR3 reads CASSLTGGSYNEQFF. Here the CDR3 DNA reads TGTGCCAGCAGCTTGACAGGGGGCTCCTACAATGAGCAGTTCTTC. V is TRBV7-3 and J is TRBJ2-1; 9 bases map to TRBD1. The V segment lost 3 bases and the J segment 0 bases; nucleotides outside the gene matches: 0. Germline CDR1 SGHTA, CDR2 FQGTGA. The CDR3 runs 15 residues.

The chain carries TRBV19 and TRBJ1-5; D perhaps matches TRBD1 (6 bases). The CDR3 loop spans 13 amino acids. Germline lookup yields CDR1 LNHDA and CDR2 SQIVND (reference sequence). V lost 5 bases and J lost 6, with 11 bases in between. The CDR3 loop reads CASSDTGRQPQHF. In nucleotides, the CDR3 is TGTGCCAGTAGTGATACAGGGCGTCAGCCCCAGCATTTT.